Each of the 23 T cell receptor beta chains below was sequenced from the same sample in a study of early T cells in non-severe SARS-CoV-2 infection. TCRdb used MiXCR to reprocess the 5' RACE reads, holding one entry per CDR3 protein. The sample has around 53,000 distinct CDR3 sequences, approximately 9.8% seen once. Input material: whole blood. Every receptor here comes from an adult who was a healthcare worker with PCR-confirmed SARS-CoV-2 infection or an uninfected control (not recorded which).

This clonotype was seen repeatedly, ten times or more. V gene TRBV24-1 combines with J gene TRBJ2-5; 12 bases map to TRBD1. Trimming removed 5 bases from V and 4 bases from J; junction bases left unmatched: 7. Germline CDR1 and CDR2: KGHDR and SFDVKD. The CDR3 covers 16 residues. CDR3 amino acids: CATSVPGQGAGETQYF. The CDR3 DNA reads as TGTGCCACCAGTGTACCGGGACAGGGGGCGGGAGAGACCCAGTACTTC.

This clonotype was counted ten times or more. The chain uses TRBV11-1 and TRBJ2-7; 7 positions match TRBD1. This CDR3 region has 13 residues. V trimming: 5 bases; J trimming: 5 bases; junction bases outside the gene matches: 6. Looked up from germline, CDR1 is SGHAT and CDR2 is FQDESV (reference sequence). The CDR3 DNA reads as TGTGCCAGCAGCCTCACGACAGGGAACGAGCAGTACTTC. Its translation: CASSLTTGNEQYF. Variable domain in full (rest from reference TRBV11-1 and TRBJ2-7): EAEVAQSPRYKITEKSQAVAFWCDPISGHATLYWYRQILGQGPELLVQFQDESVVDDSQLPKDRFSAERLKGVDSTLKIQPAELGDSAMYLCASSLTTGNEQYFGPGTRLTVT.

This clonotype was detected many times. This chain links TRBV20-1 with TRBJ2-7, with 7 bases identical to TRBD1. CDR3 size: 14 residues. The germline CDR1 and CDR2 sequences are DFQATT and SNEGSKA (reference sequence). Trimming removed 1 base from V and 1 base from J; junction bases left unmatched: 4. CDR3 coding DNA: TGCAGTGCTAGAGGTAACAGGGGATCCTACGAGCAGTACTTC. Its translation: CSARGNRGSYEQYF.

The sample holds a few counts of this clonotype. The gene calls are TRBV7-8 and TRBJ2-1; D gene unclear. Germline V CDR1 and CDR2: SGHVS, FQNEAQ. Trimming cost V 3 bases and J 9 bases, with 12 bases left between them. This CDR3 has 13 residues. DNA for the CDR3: TGTGCCAGCAGCTTGGGCTCCCTTGGTGAGCAGTTCTTC. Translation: CASSLGSLGEQFF.

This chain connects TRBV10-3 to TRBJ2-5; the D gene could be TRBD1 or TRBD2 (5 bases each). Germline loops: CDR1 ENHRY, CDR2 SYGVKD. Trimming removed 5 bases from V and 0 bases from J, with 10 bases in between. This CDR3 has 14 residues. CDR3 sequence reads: CAISRDGHQETQYF. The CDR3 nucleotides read TGTGCCATCAGTAGGGACGGACACCAAGAGACCCAGTACTTC.

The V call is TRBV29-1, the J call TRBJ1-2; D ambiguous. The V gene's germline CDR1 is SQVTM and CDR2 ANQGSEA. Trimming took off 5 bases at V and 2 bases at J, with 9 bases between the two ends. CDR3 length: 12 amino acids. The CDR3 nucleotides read TGCAGCGTTCTGGACTTAAACTATGGCTACACCTTC. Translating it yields CSVLDLNYGYTF.

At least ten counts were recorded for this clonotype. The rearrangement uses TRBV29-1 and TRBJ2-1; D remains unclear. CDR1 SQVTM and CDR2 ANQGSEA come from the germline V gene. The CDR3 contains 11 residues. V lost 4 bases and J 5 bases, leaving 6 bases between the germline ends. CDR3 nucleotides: TGCAGCGTTGTTATCAACAATGAGCAGTTCTTC. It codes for CSVVINNEQFF.

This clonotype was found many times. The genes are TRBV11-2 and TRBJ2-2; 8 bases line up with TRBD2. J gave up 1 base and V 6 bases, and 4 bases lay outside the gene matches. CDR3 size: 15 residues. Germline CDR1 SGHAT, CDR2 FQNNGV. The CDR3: CASSLTSGNTGELFF. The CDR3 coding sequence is TGTGCCAGCAGTTTAACTAGCGGGAACACCGGGGAGCTGTTTTTT.

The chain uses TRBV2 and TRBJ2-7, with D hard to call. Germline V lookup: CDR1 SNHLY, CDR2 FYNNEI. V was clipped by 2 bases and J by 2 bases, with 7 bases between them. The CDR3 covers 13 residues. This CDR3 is CASSESDAYEQYF. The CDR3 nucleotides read TGTGCCAGCAGTGAATCGGACGCCTACGAGCAGTACTTC.

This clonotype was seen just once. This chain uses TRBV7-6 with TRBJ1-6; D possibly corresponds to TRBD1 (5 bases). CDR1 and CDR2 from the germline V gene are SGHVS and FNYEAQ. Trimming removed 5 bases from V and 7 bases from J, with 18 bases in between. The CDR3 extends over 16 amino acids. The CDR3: CASSPAGREGNSPLHF. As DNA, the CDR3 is TGTGCCAGCAGCCCAGCCGGCAGGGAGGGCAATTCACCCCTCCACTTT.

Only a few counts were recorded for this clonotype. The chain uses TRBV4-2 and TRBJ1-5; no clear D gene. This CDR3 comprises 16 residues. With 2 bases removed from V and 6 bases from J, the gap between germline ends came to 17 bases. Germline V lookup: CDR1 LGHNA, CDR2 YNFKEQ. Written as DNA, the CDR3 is TGTGCCAGCAGCCAATCCCCGCGGACCGAGGGTCAGCCCCAGCATTTT. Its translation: CASSQSPRTEGQPQHF.

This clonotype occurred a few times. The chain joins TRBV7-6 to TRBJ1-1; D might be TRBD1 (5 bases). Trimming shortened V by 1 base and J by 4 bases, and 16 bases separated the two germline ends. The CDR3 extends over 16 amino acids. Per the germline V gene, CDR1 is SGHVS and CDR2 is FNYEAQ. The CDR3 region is CASSLGGHGVGTEAFF. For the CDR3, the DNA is TGTGCCAGCAGCTTAGGGGGCCACGGGGTCGGCACTGAAGCTTTCTTT.

The CDR3, as DNA: TGTGCCAGCAGCGTCGCCGGGACTAGCCAGGAGTATTTT. Protein sequence: CASSVAGTSQEYF. The chain recombines TRBV5-4 with TRBJ2-3; 9 bases are shared with TRBD2. Germline loops: CDR1 SGHNT, CDR2 YYREEE (reference sequence). The CDR3 contains 13 residues. J was trimmed by 13 bases and V by 4 bases; bases with no gene match: 10.

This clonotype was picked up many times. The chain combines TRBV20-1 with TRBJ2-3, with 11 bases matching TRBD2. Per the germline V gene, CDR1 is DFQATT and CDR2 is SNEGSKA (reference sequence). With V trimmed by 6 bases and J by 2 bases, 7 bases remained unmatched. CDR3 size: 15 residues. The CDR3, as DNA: TGCAGTGCCATAAAGACTAGCGGGAACACAGATACGCAGTATTTT. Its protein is CSAIKTSGNTDTQYF.

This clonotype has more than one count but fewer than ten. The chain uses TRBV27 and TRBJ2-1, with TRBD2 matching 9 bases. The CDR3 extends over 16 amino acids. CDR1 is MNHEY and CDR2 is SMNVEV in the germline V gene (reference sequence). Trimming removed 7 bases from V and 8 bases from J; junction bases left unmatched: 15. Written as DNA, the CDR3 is TGTGCCAGCACCAGGTTACCTGGCGGGAGGGTCCATGAGCAGTTCTTC. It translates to CASTRLPGGRVHEQFF.

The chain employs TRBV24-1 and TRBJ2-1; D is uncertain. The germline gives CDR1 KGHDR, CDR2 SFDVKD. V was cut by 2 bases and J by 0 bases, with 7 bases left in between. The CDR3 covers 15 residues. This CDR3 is CATSDSSSSYNEQFF. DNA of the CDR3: TGTGCCACCAGTGATTCAAGTAGCTCCTACAATGAGCAGTTCTTC.

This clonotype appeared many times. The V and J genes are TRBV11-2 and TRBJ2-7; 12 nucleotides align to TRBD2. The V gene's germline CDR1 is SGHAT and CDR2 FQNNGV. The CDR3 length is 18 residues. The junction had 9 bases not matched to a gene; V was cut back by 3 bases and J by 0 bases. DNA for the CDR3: TGTGCCAGCAGCTTTACCCACGGACTAGCGGGAAGCTCCTACGAGCAGTACTTC. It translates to CASSFTHGLAGSSYEQYF.

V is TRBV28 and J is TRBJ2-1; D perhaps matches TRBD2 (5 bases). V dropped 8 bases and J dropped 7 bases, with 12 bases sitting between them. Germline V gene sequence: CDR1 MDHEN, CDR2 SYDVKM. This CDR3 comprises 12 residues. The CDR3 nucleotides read TGTGCCAGCCTGAGGGCCGGGAATGAGCAGTTCTTC. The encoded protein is CASLRAGNEQFF.

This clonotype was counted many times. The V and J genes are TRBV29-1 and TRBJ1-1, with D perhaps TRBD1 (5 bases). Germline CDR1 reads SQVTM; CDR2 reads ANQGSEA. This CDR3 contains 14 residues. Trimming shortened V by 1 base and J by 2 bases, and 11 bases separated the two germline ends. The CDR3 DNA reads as TGCAGCGTTGAAGTTGGGGCCCACAACACTGAAGCTTTCTTT. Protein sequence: CSVEVGAHNTEAFF. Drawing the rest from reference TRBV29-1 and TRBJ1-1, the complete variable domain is SAVISQKPSRDICQRGTSLTIQCQVDSQVTMMFWYRQQPGQSLTLIATANQGSEATYESGFVIDKFPISRPNLTFSTLTVSNMSPEDSSIYLCSVEVGAHNTEAFFGQGTRLTVV.

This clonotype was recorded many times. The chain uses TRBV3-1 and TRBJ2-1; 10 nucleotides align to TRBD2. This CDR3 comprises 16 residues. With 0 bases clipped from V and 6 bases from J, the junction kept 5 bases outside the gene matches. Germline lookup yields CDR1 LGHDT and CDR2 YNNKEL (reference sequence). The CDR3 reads CASSQDLLAGANEQFF. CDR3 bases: TGTGCCAGCAGCCAAGATTTGCTAGCGGGAGCCAATGAGCAGTTCTTC.

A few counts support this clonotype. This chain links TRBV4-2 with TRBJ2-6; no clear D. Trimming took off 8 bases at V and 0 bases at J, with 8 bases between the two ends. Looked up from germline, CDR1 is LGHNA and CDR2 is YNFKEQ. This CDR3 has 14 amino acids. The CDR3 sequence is CASGSSSGANVLTF. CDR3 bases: TGTGCCAGCGGGTCTAGCTCTGGGGCCAACGTCCTGACTTTC.

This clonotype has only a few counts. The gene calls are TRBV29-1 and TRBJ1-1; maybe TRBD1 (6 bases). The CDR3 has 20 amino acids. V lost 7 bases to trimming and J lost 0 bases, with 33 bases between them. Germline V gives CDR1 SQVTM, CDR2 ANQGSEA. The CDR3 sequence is CSDLFSGDRLDLRMNTEAFF. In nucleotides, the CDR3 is TGCAGCGACCTATTTTCGGGAGACAGGTTAGATTTGAGAATGAACACTGAAGCTTTCTTT.

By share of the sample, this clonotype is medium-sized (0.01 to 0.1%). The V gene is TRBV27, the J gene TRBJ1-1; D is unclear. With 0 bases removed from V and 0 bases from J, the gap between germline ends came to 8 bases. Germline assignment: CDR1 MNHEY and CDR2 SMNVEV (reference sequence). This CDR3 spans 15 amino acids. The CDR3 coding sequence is TGTGCCAGCAGTTTATCGTGGCAGATGAACACTGAAGCTTTCTTT. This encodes CASSLSWQMNTEAFF.